This entry lists 30 T cell receptor beta chains sequenced from one sample in a study of beta chain features in type 1 diabetes. General study points: TCRB CDR3 length was moderately but significantly reduced in all four CD4+ subsets of Type 1 diabetes patients.

The investigators reverse transcribed all of the isolated RNA, so they sequenced expressed TCRB transcripts. Assay: immunoSEQ multiplex PCR; the TCRdb copy retains only in-frame clones and omits some. The repertoire consists of about 660,000 clones, with around 15% occurring once and the leading ten covering 0.04%. These receptors' antigens are unknown. Sequencing was done on a sample of naive CD4+ T cells from blood. These receptors came from a man younger than 35 with type 1 diabetes.

This clone was seen more than once but under ten times. This chain uses TRBV29-1 with TRBJ2-3; the match to TRBD1 covers 7 bases. The germline V gene encodes CDR1 SQVTM and CDR2 ANQGSEA. Unmatched junction bases numbered 13, after V lost 4 bases and J lost 6 bases. The CDR3 length is 15 residues. The CDR3 loop is CSVVTGAPFLDTQYF. As DNA, the CDR3 is TGCAGCGTTGTAACAGGGGCCCCGTTTCTGGATACGCAGTATTTT.

This clone was seen a few times. The chain has TRBV4-2 and TRBJ2-2; TRBD1 might be the D (5 bases). Germline-derived CDR1 and CDR2 are LGHNA and YNFKEQ. The CDR3 runs 17 residues. V was pared by 4 bases and J by 0 bases, with 15 bases between. This CDR3 reads CASSLMLTDSNTGELFF. In DNA, the CDR3 is TGTGCCAGCAGCCTGATGCTGACAGATTCGAACACCGGGGAGCTGTTTTTT.

This clone has only a few counts. Distinct nucleotide sequences in the sample also encode this CDR3. This chain links TRBV30 with TRBJ2-6; D is undetermined. The length of the CDR3 is 14 residues. CDR1 and CDR2 from the germline V gene are GTSNPN and SVGIG (reference sequence). V lost 0 bases and J lost 0, with 3 bases in between. The CDR3 protein is CAWSVTSGANVLTF. As DNA, the CDR3 is TGTGCCTGGAGTGTGACCTCTGGGGCCAACGTCCTGACTTTC.

This chain connects TRBV5-1 to TRBJ2-5; D uncertain. Looked up from germline, CDR1 is SGHRS and CDR2 is YFSETQ. This CDR3 contains 15 residues. V lost 1 base to trimming and J lost 2 bases, with 12 bases between them. CDR3 DNA: TGCGCCAGCAGCTTGAGTCGCCCCTCACAAGAGACCCAGTACTTC. Its protein product is CASSLSRPSQETQYF.

The chain employs TRBV10-3 and TRBJ2-6, with D hard to call. The length of the CDR3 is 18 residues. Germline assignment: CDR1 ENHRY and CDR2 SYGVKD. V was trimmed by 3 bases and J by 0 bases, leaving 15 bases between them. The CDR3 sequence: CAISEDLLLVSGANVLTF. Written as DNA, the CDR3 is TGTGCCATCAGTGAAGATCTGCTACTGGTCTCTGGGGCCAACGTCCTGACTTTC.

The chain couples TRBV28 to TRBJ2-7; the match to TRBD1 covers 11 bases. The CDR3 runs 14 residues. Germline CDR1 MDHEN, CDR2 SYDVKM. The J segment lost 3 bases and the V segment lost 4 bases, leaving 2 bases of the junction unmatched. For the CDR3, the DNA is TGTGCCAGCAGTTCCGGGACAGGGGGCTACGAGCAGTACTTC. It yields the protein CASSSGTGGYEQYF.

V usage is TRBV15 and J usage is TRBJ1-5; tentatively, D is TRBD1 (5 bases). Germline loops: CDR1 LNHNV, CDR2 YYDKDF (reference sequence). The V end was cut by 5 bases, the J end by 2 bases, with 16 bases between. The CDR3 sequence is 16 residues long. The CDR3 spells CATSAPQGYGNQPQHF. CDR3 in DNA: TGTGCCACCAGCGCCCCTCAGGGATATGGCAATCAGCCCCAGCATTTT. The full variable domain, with the rest looked up from reference TRBV15 and TRBJ1-5, is DAMVIQNPRYQVTQFGKPVTLSCSQTLNHNVMYWYQQKSSQAPKLLFHYYDKDFNNEADTPDNFQSRRPNTSFCFLDIRSPGLGDTAMYLCATSAPQGYGNQPQHFGDGTRLSIL.

This clone was picked up a small number of times. The chain links TRBV9 to TRBJ2-5, with D possibly being TRBD2 (6 bases). The CDR3 extends over 15 amino acids. CDR1 and CDR2 from the germline V gene are SGDLS and YYNGEE. V lost 1 base and J lost 5, with 15 bases in between. The CDR3 region is CASSVSAGKAETQYF. DNA of the CDR3: TGTGCCAGCAGCGTATCTGCGGGAAAGGCGGAGACCCAGTACTTC.

The V call is TRBV7-5, the J call TRBJ1-2. TRBV7-5 is reported as a pseudogene. The length of the CDR3 is 16 residues. CDR3 DNA sequence: TGTGCCAGAAGTAGTGGGACCGCCGTTACTAACTATGGCTACACCTTC. Amino acid sequence: CARSSGTAVTNYGYTF.

This chain uses TRBV10-3 with TRBJ2-7, with 8 nucleotides matching TRBD1. The V gene's germline CDR1 is ENHRY and CDR2 SYGVKD. This CDR3 is built from 16 residues. With V trimmed by 4 bases and J by 2 bases, 10 bases remained unmatched. CDR3 coding DNA: TGTGCCATCAGTGGGAGAACCGGGACAGGAACCTACGAGCAGTACTTC. Its translation is CAISGRTGTGTYEQYF.

The V call is TRBV7-9, the J call TRBJ1-5; D gene unclear. CDR1 and CDR2 from the germline V gene are SEHNR and FQNEAQ (reference sequence). The V end was cut by 2 bases, the J end by 4 bases, with 6 bases between. The CDR3 sequence is 13 residues long. DNA of the CDR3: TGTGCCAGCAGCTTATCGCAAAATCAGCCCCAGCATTTT. As protein: CASSLSQNQPQHF.

This clone was observed a few times. The chain joins TRBV7-3 to TRBJ2-5; D not certain. The V and J ends lost 9 bases and 3 bases respectively, with 2 bases between them. The CDR3 length is 9 residues. CDR1 is SGHTA and CDR2 is FQGTGA in the germline V gene. The CDR3 here is CAREETQYF. The CDR3 DNA sequence: TGTGCCAGGGAAGAGACCCAGTACTTC.

A note on this clone: The sample carries other DNA sequences with the same CDR3. V and J are TRBV30 and TRBJ2-7; weak D call: TRBD2 (6 bases). CDR3 length: 14 amino acids. V dropped 0 bases and J dropped 0 bases, with 9 bases sitting between them. In germline, CDR1 is GTSNPN, CDR2 SVGIG (reference sequence). For the CDR3, the DNA is TGTGCCTGGAGTGTTGGGGGGAGCTCCTACGAGCAGTACTTC. This encodes CAWSVGGSSYEQYF.

The gene calls are TRBV29-1 and TRBJ1-1; 7 bases are shared with TRBD1. V lost 7 bases to trimming and J lost 6 bases; unmatched junction nucleotides: 8. The CDR3 totals 12 residues. Germline assignment: CDR1 SQVTM and CDR2 ANQGSEA. The CDR3 protein is CSGARQGPEAFF. CDR3 DNA sequence: TGCAGCGGCGCACGACAGGGACCTGAAGCTTTCTTT. The full variable domain, with the rest looked up from reference TRBV29-1 and TRBJ1-1, is SAVISQKPSRDICQRGTSLTIQCQVDSQVTMMFWYRQQPGQSLTLIATANQGSEATYESGFVIDKFPISRPNLTFSTLTVSNMSPEDSSIYLCSGARQGPEAFFGQGTRLTVV.

This clone was seen a few times. The chain uses TRBV4-3 and TRBJ2-3; D gene uncertain. The CDR3 contains 14 residues. Deletions cut 0 bases from V and 6 bases from J, with 10 bases between. Germline CDR1 is LGHNA and CDR2 is YSLEER. This chain's CDR3 is CASSQDKRVDTQYF. The CDR3 DNA reads TGCGCCAGCAGCCAAGATAAAAGGGTCGATACGCAGTATTTT.

The rearrangement joins TRBV4-3 to TRBJ2-3; TRBD2 aligns across 10 bases. This CDR3 spans 17 amino acids. Per germline, CDR1 LGHNA and CDR2 YSLEER. V was clipped by 0 bases and J by 4 bases; unmatched bases: 7. This CDR3 is CASSQDASGGLSDTQYF. CDR3 DNA: TGCGCCAGCAGCCAAGATGCTAGCGGGGGATTATCAGATACGCAGTATTTT.

This clone was counted between two and nine times. V gene TRBV5-1 combines with J gene TRBJ2-1, with D perhaps TRBD1 (6 bases). Germline CDR1 and CDR2: SGHRS and YFSETQ. V was pared by 5 bases and J by 5 bases, with 17 bases between. The CDR3 runs 15 residues. CDR3 sequence reads: CASSRTPRGNNEQFF. The CDR3 region has the DNA TGCGCCAGCAGTAGGACCCCTAGGGGGAACAATGAGCAGTTCTTC.

The genes are TRBV2 and TRBJ2-7, with 7 bases that match TRBD2. Germline CDR1 is SNHLY and CDR2 is FYNNEI. The J segment lost 5 bases and the V segment lost 6 bases, leaving 4 bases of the junction unmatched. The CDR3 is 12 residues long. The CDR3 sequence is CASRIGGDEQYF. CDR3 coding DNA: TGTGCCAGCAGGATTGGGGGGGACGAGCAGTACTTC.

This clone was seen only a few times. This chain uses TRBV30 with TRBJ1-2; no clear D gene. V was trimmed by 0 bases and J by 0 bases, leaving 11 bases between them. The CDR3 loop spans 15 amino acids. The germline gives CDR1 GTSNPN, CDR2 SVGIG (reference sequence). The CDR3 region has the DNA TGTGCCTGGAGTGTACCCGCCAATCCTAACTATGGCTACACCTTC. Amino acids: CAWSVPANPNYGYTF.

This clone was counted between two and nine times. The chain is built from TRBV30 and TRBJ1-1, with unresolved D. V was pared by 0 bases and J by 1 base, with 9 bases between. Germline CDR1 GTSNPN, CDR2 SVGIG (reference sequence). This CDR3 comprises 14 residues. The CDR3 region is CAWSVGPWNTEAFF. In DNA, the CDR3 is TGTGCCTGGAGTGTAGGGCCTTGGAACACTGAAGCTTTCTTT. Supplemented by reference TRBV30 and TRBJ1-1, the full variable domain reads SQTIHQWPATLVQPVGSPLSLECTVEGTSNPNLYWYRQAAGRGLQLLFYSVGIGQISSEVPQNLSASRPQDRQFILSSKKLLLSDSGFYLCAWSVGPWNTEAFFGQGTRLTVV.

This clone has more than one count but fewer than ten. This chain links TRBV29-1 with TRBJ2-3; 9 bases are shared with TRBD2. CDR3 length equals 15 residues. The V gene end was trimmed by 6 bases and the J gene end by 5 bases; junction bases not matched to a gene: 12. Germline V gives CDR1 SQVTM, CDR2 ANQGSEA. DNA of the CDR3: TGCAGCGTGGCCGCTATAGCGGGAGTAGTAGATACGCAGTATTTT. Amino acid sequence: CSVAAIAGVVDTQYF.

The rearrangement joins TRBV28 to TRBJ2-1, with a possible D match to TRBD1 (5 bases). Germline V gives CDR1 MDHEN, CDR2 SYDVKM. This CDR3 is 13 amino acids long. V was clipped by 7 bases and J by 4 bases, with 11 bases between them. Written as DNA, the CDR3 is TGTGCCAGCACCAGGGTAGTGTACAATGAGCAGTTCTTC. Translating gives CASTRVVYNEQFF.

To note about this clone: Other DNA sequences in the same sample also yield this CDR3. V usage is TRBV5-1 and J usage is TRBJ1-2; D is ambiguous. This CDR3 is 13 amino acids long. Germline V lookup: CDR1 SGHRS, CDR2 YFSETQ. V dropped 0 bases and J dropped 6 bases, with 9 bases sitting between them. This CDR3 is CASSLGLSDGYTF. The CDR3 DNA follows: TGCGCCAGCAGCTTGGGTCTCTCTGATGGCTACACCTTC.

The sample holds a few counts of this clone. This chain uses TRBV15 with TRBJ2-7, with D possibly being TRBD2 (6 bases). The V gene's germline CDR1 is LNHNV and CDR2 YYDKDF (reference sequence). Trimming pared 3 bases from V and 6 bases from J, leaving 21 bases between. The CDR3 covers 16 residues. The CDR3 region has the DNA TGTGCCACCAGCAGTGACGAGGGACTCAAGCGGCGCGAGCAGTACTTC. Translated: CATSSDEGLKRREQYF. Looking up the rest from reference TRBV15 and TRBJ2-7 gives the full variable domain: DAMVIQNPRYQVTQFGKPVTLSCSQTLNHNVMYWYQQKSSQAPKLLFHYYDKDFNNEADTPDNFQSRRPNTSFCFLDIRSPGLGDTAMYLCATSSDEGLKRREQYFGPGTRLTVT.

This clone was found a few times. The chain joins TRBV7-9 to TRBJ2-1; tentative D call: TRBD2 (5 bases). V gave up 5 bases and J gave up 0 bases, with 11 bases separating them. The CDR3 sequence is 15 residues long. CDR1 is SEHNR, CDR2 FQNEAQ, per germline (reference sequence). CDR3 nucleotide sequence: TGTGCCAGCAGCCCCATAGGGAGCTCCTACAATGAGCAGTTCTTC. Amino acid sequence: CASSPIGSSYNEQFF.

Here the CDR3 reads CASRPHGAGGKNEQFF. CDR3 bases: TGTGCCAGCAGGCCCCATGGGGCGGGGGGGAAGAATGAGCAGTTCTTC. The chain has TRBV7-2 and TRBJ2-1, with TRBD2 identical over 9 bases. This CDR3 has 16 amino acids. J lost 7 bases, V lost 6 bases, and 13 bases had no gene match. Germline V gives CDR1 SGHTA, CDR2 FQGNSA.

The chain joins TRBV6-5 to TRBJ1-1; no definite D call. The CDR3 consists of 12 residues. The ends were cut back, 6 bases at V and 2 bases at J, with 7 bases in the middle. Looked up from germline, CDR1 is MNHEY and CDR2 is SVGAGI. In nucleotides, the CDR3 is TGTGCCAGCAGCCACTTTAACACTGAAGCTTTCTTT. Its protein product is CASSHFNTEAFF.

V gene TRBV25-1 combines with J gene TRBJ1-4; D is possibly TRBD1 (6 bases). Germline CDR1 and CDR2: MGHDK and SYGVNS. This CDR3 has 13 amino acids. V was pared by 5 bases and J by 11 bases, with 15 bases between. This CDR3 is CASSMGARGKLFF. DNA of the CDR3: TGTGCCAGCAGTATGGGGGCCCGAGGGAAACTGTTTTTT.

The V gene is TRBV5-1, the J gene TRBJ2-7, with 7 bases matching TRBD2. The CDR3 sequence is 15 residues long. J was trimmed by 2 bases and V by 0 bases; bases with no gene match: 5. Germline values: CDR1 SGHRS, CDR2 YFSETQ. As DNA, the CDR3 is TGCGCCAGCAGCTTGGCGGCAGGGACTACCTACGAGCAGTACTTC. Amino acids: CASSLAAGTTYEQYF.

This sequence joins TRBV10-3 and TRBJ2-3; 12 nucleotides agree with TRBD2. The germline gives CDR1 ENHRY, CDR2 SYGVKD. The CDR3 totals 19 residues. V lost 4 bases and J lost 7; bases outside the gene matches: 18. The CDR3 region has the DNA TGTGCCATCAGTGGAAGGGCTAGCGGGAGGGCCACAGGCGCGAATACGCAGTATTTT. It is translated as CAISGRASGRATGANTQYF.